This T cell receptor beta chain was captured in a study of CD8 T cells in ankylosing spondylitis. The CDR3 length is 13 residues. V dropped 5 bases and J dropped 2 bases, with 10 bases sitting between them. Germline V gene sequence: CDR1 SEHNR, CDR2 FQNEAQ (reference sequence). TCRdb ran MiXCR on the 5' RACE reads and lists one entry per CDR3 protein. The data hold more than 110,000 distinct CDR3 sequences, with approximately 9.2% observed a single time. This receptor was taken from a male donor with ankylosing spondylitis. V usage is TRBV7-9 and J usage is TRBJ2-7; D is unresolved. Sequencing input: synovial fluid, either unsorted or a sorted T cell fraction (not recorded which). The CDR3 reads CASSQLGPYEQYF. In DNA form, the CDR3 reads TGTGCCAGCAGCCAGCTGGGTCCCTACGAGCAGTACTTC. The full variable domain, with the rest looked up from reference TRBV7-9 and TRBJ2-7, is DTGVSQNPRHKITKRGQNVTFRCDPISEHNRLYWYRQTLGQGPEFLTYFQNEAQLEKSRLLSDRFSAERPKGSFSTLEIQRTEQGDSAMYLCASSQLGPYEQYFGPGTRLTVT.